This entry is about one T cell receptor beta chain. The entry originates in a study of monozygotic twins with inflammatory bowel disease. TCRdb reprocessed the 5' RACE reads, with one entry per CDR3 protein and no DNA. With some 200,000 distinct CDR3 sequences in the sample, the ten largest clones hold about 8%. The draw for each donor consisted of a single 2.5 ml blood sample. The V gene's germline CDR1 is DFQATT and CDR2 SNEGSKA (reference sequence). The CDR3 consists of 17 residues. Sequenced material: blood. The TCR originated in a human donor with ulcerative colitis or Crohn's disease, or a healthy co-twin of an affected twin (not recorded which). This chain links TRBV20-1 with TRBJ2-2; TCRdb calls TRBD1, which cannot be checked without DNA. The CDR3 loop reads CSARDPRGRANTGELFF.